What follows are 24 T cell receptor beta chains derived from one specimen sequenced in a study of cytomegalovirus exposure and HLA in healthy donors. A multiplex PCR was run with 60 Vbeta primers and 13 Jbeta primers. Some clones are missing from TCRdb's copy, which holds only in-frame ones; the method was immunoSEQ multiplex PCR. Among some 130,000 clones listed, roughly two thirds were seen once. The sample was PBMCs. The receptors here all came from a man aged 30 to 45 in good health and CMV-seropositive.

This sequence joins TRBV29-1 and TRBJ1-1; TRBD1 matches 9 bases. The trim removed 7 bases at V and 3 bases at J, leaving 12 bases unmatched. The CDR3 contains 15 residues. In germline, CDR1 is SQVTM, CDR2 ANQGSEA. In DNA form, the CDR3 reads TGCAGCGCCGCCGACCAACAGGGGGCGGACACTGAAGCTTTCTTT. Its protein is CSAADQQGADTEAFF. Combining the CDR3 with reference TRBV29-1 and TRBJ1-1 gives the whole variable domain SAVISQKPSRDICQRGTSLTIQCQVDSQVTMMFWYRQQPGQSLTLIATANQGSEATYESGFVIDKFPISRPNLTFSTLTVSNMSPEDSSIYLCSAADQQGADTEAFFGQGTRLTVV.

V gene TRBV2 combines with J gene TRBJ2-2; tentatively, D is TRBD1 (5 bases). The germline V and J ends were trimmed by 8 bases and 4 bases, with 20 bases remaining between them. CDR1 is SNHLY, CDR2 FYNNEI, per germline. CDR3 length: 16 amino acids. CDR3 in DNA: TGTGCCAGCCGGACACACTCGGCAGGCGGCACCGGGGAGCTGTTTTTT. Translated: CASRTHSAGGTGELFF.

The CDR3 sequence is CASSHQIGQVNEQFF. CDR3 bases: TGCGCCAGCAGCCACCAGATCGGACAGGTGAATGAGCAGTTCTTC. This sequence joins TRBV4-1 and TRBJ2-1, with 7 bases matching TRBD1. The CDR3 spans 15 residues. V was pared by 3 bases and J by 7 bases, with 9 bases of the junction left unmatched. From germline, CDR1 is MGHRA and CDR2 YSYEKL.

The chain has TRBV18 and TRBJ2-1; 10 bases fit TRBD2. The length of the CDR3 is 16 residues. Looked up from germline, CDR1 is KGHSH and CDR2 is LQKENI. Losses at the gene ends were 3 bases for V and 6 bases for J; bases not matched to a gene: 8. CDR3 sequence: CASSPGSGRASNEQFF. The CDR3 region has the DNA TGTGCCAGCTCACCTGGAAGCGGGAGGGCCAGCAATGAGCAGTTCTTC.

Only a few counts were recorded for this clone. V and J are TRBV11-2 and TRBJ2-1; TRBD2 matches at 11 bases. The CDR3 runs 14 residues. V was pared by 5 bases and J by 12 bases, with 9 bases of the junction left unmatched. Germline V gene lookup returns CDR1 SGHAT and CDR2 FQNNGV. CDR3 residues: CASSRGLADYGQFF. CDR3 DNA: TGTGCCAGCAGCCGGGGACTAGCGGATTACGGGCAGTTCTTC. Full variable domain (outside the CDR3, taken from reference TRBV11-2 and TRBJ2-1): EAGVAQSPRYKIIEKRQSVAFWCNPISGHATLYWYQQILGQGPKLLIQFQNNGVVDDSQLPKDRFSAERLKGVDSTLKIQPAKLEDSAVYLCASSRGLADYGQFFGPGTRLTVL.

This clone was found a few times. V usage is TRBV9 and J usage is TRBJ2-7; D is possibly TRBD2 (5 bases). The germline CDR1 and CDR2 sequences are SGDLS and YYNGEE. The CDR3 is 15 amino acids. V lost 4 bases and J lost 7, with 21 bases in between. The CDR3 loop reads CASSTQSDWPEEQYF. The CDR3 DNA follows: TGTGCCAGCAGCACTCAATCGGACTGGCCGGAGGAGCAGTACTTC.

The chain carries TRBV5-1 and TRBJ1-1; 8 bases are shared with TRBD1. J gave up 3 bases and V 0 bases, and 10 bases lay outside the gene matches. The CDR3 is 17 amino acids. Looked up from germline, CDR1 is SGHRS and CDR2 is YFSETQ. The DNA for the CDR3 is TGCGCCAGCAGCTTGGCCACAGGGGGTCATGGCGACACTGAAGCTTTCTTT. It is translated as CASSLATGGHGDTEAFF.

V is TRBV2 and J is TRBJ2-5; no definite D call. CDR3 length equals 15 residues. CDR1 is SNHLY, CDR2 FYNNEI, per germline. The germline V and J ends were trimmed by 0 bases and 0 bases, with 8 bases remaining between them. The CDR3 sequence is CASSEARQYQETQYF. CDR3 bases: TGTGCCAGCAGTGAAGCGCGGCAGTACCAAGAGACCCAGTACTTC.

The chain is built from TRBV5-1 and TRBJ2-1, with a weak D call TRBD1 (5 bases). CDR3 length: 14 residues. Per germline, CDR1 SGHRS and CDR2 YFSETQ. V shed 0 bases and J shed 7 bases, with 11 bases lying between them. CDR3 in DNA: TGCGCCAGCAGCTTGGTATCGACAGCAAATGAGCAGTTCTTC. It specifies CASSLVSTANEQFF.

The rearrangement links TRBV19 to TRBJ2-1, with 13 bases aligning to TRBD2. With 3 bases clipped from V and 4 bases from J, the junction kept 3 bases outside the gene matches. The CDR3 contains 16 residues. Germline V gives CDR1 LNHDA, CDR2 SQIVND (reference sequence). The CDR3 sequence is CASSIGTSGIYNEQFF. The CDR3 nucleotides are TGTGCCAGTAGTATCGGGACTAGCGGGATATACAATGAGCAGTTCTTC.

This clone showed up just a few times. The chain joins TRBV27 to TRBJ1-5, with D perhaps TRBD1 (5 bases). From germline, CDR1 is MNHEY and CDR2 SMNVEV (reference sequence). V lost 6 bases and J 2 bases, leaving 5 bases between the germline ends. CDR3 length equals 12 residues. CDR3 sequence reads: CASRQGNQPQHF. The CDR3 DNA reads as TGTGCCAGCAGACAGGGCAATCAGCCCCAGCATTTT.

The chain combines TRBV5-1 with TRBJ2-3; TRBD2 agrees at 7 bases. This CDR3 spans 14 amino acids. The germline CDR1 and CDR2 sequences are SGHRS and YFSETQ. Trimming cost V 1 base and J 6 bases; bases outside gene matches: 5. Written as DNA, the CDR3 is TGCGCCAGCAGCTTGAAGTACGGGAGGGATACGCAGTATTTT. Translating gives CASSLKYGRDTQYF.

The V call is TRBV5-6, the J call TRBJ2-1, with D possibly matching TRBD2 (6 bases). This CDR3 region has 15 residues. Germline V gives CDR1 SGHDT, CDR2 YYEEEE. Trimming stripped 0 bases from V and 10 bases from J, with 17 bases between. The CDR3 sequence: CASSLEPGPREEQFF. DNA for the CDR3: TGTGCCAGCAGCTTGGAACCAGGGCCCCGGGAGGAGCAGTTCTTC.

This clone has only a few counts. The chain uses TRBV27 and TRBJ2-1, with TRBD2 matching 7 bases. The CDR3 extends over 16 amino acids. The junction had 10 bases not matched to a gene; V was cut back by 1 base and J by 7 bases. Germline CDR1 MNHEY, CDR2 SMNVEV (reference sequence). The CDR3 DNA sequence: TGTGCCAGCAGTTTATGGGCTAGCGGAGGTCGGAATGAGCAGTTCTTC. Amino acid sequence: CASSLWASGGRNEQFF.

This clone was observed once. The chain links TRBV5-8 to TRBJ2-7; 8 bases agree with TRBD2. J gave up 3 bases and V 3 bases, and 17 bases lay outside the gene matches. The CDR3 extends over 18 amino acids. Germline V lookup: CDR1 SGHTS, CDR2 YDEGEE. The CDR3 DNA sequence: TGTGCCAGCAGCTCGGGGGGGAGTGCGCTAGCGGGTCTCTACGAGCAGTACTTC. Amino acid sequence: CASSSGGSALAGLYEQYF.

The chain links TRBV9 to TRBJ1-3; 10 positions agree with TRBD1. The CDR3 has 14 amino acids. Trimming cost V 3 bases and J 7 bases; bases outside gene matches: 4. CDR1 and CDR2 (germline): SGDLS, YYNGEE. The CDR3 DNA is TGTGCCAGCAGCGCCCGACAGGGGGCTAACACCATATATTTT. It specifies CASSARQGANTIYF.

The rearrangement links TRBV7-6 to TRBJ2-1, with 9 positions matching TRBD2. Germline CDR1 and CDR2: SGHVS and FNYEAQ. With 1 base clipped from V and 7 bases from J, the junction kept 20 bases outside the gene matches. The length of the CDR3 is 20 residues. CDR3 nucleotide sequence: TGTGCCAGCAGCTTAGGTTCTAGAGGCGGGAGGGCGTTATGGACAAATGAGCAGTTCTTC. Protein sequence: CASSLGSRGGRALWTNEQFF.

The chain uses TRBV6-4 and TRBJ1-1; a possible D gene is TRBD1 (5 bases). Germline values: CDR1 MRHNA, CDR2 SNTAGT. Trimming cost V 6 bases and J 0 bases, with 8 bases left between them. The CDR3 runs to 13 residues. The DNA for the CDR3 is TGTGCCAGCAGAGCGACAGTGAACACTGAAGCTTTCTTT. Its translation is CASRATVNTEAFF.

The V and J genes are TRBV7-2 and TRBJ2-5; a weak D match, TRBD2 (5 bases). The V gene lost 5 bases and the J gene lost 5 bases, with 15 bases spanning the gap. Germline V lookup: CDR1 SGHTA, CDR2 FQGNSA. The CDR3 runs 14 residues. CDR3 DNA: TGTGCCAGCAGCACGACCAACTGGAGGGAGACCCAGTACTTC. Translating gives CASSTTNWRETQYF.

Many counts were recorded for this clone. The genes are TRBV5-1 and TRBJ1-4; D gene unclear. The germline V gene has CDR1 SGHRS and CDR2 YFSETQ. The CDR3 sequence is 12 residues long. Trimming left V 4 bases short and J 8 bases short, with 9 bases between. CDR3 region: CASSANREKLFF. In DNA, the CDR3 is TGCGCCAGCAGCGCAAATCGGGAAAAACTGTTTTTT.

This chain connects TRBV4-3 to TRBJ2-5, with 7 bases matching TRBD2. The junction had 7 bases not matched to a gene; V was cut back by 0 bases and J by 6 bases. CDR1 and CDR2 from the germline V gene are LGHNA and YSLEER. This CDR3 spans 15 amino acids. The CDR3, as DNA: TGCGCCAGCAGCCAAGATGCAGTGGGAGGGAAGACCCAGTACTTC. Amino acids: CASSQDAVGGKTQYF.

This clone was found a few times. This CDR3 is CASSVPGTGLDLANQPQHF. As DNA, the CDR3 is TGTGCCAGCAGTGTTCCCGGGACAGGGCTGGATTTGGCCAATCAGCCCCAGCATTTT. This chain uses TRBV2 with TRBJ1-5; TRBD1 aligns across 9 bases. This CDR3 has 19 amino acids. CDR1 is SNHLY, CDR2 FYNNEI, per germline. The V and J ends lost 4 bases and 3 bases, in that order; junction bases with no gene match: 16.

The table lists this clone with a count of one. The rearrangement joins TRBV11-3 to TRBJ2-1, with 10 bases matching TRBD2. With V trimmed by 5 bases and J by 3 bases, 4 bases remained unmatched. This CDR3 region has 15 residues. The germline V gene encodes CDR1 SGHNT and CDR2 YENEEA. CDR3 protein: CASSVGLADYNEQFF. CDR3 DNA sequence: TGTGCCAGCAGCGTCGGACTAGCGGACTACAATGAGCAGTTCTTC.

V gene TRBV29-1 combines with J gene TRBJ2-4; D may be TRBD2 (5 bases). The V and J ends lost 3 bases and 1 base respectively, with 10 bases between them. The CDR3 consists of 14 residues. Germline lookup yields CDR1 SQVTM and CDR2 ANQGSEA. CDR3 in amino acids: CSVDRWEAKNIQYF. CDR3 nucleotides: TGCAGCGTTGATAGGTGGGAGGCCAAAAACATTCAGTACTTC.